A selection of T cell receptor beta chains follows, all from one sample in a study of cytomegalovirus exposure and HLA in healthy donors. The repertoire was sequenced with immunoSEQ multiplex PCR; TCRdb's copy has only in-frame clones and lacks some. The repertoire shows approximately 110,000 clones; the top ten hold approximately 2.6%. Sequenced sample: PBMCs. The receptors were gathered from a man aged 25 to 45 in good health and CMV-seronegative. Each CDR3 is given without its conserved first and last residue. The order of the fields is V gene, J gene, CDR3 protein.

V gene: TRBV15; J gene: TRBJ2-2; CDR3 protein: ATSRKPGLDSAGELF
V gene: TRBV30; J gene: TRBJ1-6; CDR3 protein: AWSAETGESPLH
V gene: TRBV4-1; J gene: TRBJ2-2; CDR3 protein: ASSQERGKNTGELF
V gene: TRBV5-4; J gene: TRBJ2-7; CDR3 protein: ASSLGGLVPYEQY
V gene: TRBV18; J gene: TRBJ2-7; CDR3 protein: ASSSGLASDQQY
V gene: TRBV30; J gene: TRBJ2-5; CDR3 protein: AWSAPAGVETQY
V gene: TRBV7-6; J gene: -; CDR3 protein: ASSLYGGSADEQY
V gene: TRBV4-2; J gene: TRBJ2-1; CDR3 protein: ASSHGGRDEQF
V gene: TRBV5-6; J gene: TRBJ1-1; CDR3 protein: ASSWGQGAFLNTEAF
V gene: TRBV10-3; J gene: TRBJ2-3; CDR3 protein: AISVLAGKSTDTQY
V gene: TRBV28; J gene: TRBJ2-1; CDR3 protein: ASSRGTSGSLYNEQF
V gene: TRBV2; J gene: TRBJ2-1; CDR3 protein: ASSPDRGSYNEQF
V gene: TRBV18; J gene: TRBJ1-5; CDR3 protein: ASSPGTAFGPQH
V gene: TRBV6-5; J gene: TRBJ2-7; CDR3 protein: ASRGLGGEQY
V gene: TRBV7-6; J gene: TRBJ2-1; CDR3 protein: ASAGAYNEQF
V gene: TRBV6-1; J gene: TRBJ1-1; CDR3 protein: ASSVTGMNTEAF
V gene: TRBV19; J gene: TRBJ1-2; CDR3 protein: ASSPGGGAYYGYT
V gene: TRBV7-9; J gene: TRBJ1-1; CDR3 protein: ASSPGQLAMNTEAF
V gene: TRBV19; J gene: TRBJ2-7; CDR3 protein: ASSIGQGPAYEQY
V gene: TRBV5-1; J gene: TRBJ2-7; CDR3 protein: ASSKRTGSTYEQY
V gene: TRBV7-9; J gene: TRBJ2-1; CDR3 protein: ASSPWTGFNEQF
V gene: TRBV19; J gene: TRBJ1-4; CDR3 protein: ASSSQVRATNEKLF
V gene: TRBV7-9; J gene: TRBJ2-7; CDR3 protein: ASSGPGQGFYEQY
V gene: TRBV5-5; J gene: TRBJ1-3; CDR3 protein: ASSLYGHIAGNTIY
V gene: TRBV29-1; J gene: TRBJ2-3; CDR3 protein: SAVTGTDTQY
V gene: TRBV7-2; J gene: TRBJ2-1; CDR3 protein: ASSFMSNEQF
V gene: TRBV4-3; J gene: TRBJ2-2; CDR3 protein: ASSHRGRGTGELF
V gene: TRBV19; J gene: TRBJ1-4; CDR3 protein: ASSPGAANEKLF
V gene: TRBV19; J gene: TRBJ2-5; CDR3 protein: ASSIRLAGGGETQY
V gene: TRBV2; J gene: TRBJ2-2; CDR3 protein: ASSAGEIAGENTGELF
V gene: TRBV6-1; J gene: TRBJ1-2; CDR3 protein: ASSGGPGGLYGYT
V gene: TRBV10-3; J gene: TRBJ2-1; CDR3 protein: AISTGHDSYNEQF
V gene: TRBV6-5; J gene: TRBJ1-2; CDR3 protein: ASSYVGTGVGYT